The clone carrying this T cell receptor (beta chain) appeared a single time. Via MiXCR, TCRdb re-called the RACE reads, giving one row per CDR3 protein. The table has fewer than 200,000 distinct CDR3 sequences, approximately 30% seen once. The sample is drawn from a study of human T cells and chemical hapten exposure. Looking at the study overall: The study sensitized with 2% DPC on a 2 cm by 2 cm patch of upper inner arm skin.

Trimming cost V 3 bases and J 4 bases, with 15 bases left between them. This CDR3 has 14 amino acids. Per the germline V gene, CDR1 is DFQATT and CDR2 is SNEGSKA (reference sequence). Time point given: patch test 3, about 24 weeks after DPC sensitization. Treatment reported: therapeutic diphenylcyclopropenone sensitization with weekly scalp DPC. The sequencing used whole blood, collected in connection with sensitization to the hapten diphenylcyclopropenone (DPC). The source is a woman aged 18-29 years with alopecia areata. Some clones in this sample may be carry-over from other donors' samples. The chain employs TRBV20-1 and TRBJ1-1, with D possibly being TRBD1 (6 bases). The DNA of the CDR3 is TGCAGTGCTAGGGAAGGGGGGCGCGGCACTGAAGCTTTCTTT. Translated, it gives CSAREGGRGTEAFF.